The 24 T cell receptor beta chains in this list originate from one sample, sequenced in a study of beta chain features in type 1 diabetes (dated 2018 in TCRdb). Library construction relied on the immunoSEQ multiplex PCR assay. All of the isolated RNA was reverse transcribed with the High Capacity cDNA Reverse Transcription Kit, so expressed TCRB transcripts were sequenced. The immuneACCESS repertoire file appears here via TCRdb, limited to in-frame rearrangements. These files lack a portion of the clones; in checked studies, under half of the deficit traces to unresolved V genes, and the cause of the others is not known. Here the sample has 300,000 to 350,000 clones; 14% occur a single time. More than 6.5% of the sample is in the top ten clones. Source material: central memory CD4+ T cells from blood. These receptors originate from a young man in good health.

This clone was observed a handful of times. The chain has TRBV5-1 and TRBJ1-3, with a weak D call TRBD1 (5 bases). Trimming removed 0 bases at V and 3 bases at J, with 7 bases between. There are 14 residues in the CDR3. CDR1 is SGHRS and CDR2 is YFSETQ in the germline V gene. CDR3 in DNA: TGCGCCAGCAGCTTGGCGACAGATGGAAACACCATATATTTT. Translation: CASSLATDGNTIYF.

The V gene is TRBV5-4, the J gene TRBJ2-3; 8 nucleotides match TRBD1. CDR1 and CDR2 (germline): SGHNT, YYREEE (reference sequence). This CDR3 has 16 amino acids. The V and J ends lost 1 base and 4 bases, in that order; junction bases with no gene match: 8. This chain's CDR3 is CASSLYPTGGPDTQYF. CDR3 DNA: TGTGCCAGCAGCTTGTATCCCACAGGGGGACCAGATACGCAGTATTTT. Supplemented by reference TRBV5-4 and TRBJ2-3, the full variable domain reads ETGVTQSPTHLIKTRGQQVTLRCSSQSGHNTVSWYQQALGQGPQFIFQYYREEENGRGNFPPRFSGLQFPNYSSELNVNALELDDSALYLCASSLYPTGGPDTQYFGPGTRLTVL.

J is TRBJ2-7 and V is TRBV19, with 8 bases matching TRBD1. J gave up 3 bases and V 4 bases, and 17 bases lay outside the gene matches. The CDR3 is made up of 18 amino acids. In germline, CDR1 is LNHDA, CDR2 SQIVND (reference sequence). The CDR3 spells CASSTGVGQGTWGYEQYF. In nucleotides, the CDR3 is TGTGCCAGTAGTACCGGAGTAGGACAGGGAACTTGGGGCTACGAGCAGTACTTC. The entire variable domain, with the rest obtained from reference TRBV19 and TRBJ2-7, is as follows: DGGITQSPKYLFRKEGQNVTLSCEQNLNHDAMYWYRQDPGQGLRLIYYSQIVNDFQKGDIAEGYSVSREKKESFPLTVTSAQKNPTAFYLCASSTGVGQGTWGYEQYFGPGTRLTVT.

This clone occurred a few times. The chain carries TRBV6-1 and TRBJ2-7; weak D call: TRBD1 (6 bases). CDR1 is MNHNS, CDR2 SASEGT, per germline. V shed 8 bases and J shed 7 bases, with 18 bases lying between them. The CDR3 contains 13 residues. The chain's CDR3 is CASLTGMGEEQYF. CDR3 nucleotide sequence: TGTGCCAGCTTAACAGGGATGGGAGAAGAGCAGTACTTC.

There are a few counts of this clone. The CDR3 loop is CASSLVESASSYNEQFF. The CDR3 DNA reads as TGTGCCAGCAGCTTAGTGGAATCGGCTAGCTCCTACAATGAGCAGTTCTTC. The J gene is TRBJ2-1, the V gene TRBV7-2; D remains unclear. The CDR3 totals 17 residues. CDR1 SGHTA and CDR2 FQGNSA come from the germline V gene. The V end lost 1 base, the J end lost 0 bases, and 13 bases lay between the germline ends.

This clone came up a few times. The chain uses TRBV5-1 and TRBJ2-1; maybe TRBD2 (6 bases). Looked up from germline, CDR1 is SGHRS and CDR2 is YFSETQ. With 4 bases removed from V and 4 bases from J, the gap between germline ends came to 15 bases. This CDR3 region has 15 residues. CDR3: CASSLEGTLYNEQFF. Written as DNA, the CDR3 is TGCGCCAGCAGCCTAGAAGGGACTTTATACAATGAGCAGTTCTTC.

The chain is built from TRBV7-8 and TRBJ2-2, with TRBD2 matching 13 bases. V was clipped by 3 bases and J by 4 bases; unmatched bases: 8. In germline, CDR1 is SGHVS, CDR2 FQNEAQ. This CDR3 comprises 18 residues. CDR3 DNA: TGTGCCAGCAGCTTCAGGACTAGCGGGAGACTTAGCACCGGGGAGCTGTTTTTT. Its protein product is CASSFRTSGRLSTGELFF.

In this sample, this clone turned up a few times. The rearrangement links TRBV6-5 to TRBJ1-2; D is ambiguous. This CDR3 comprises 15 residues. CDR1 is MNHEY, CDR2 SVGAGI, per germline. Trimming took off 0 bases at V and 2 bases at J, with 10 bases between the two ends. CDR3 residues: CASSYSADLNYGYTF. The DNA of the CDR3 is TGTGCCAGCAGTTACTCGGCAGACTTAAACTATGGCTACACCTTC.

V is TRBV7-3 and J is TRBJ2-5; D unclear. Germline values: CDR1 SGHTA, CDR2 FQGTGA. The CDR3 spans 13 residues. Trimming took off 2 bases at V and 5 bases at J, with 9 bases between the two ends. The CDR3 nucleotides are TGTGCCAGCAGCTTAGGGGTTGGGGAGACCCAGTACTTC. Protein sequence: CASSLGVGETQYF. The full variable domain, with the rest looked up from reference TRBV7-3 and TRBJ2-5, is GAGVSQTPSNKVTEKGKYVELRCDPISGHTALYWYRQSLGQGPEFLIYFQGTGAADDSGLPNDRFFAVRPEGSVSTLKIQRTERGDSAVYLCASSLGVGETQYFGPGTRLLVL.

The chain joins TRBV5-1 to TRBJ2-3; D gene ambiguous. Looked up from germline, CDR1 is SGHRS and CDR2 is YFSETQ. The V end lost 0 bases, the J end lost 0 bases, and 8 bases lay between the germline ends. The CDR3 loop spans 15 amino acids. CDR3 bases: TGCGCCAGCAGCTTGGGACGCACCAGCACAGATACGCAGTATTTT. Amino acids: CASSLGRTSTDTQYF.

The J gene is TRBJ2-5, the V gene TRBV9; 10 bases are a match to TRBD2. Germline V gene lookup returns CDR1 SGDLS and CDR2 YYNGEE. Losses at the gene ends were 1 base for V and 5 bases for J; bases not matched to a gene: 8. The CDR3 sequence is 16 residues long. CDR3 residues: CASSVSSGLAWETQYF. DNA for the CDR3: TGTGCCAGCAGCGTAAGCTCGGGACTAGCGTGGGAGACCCAGTACTTC. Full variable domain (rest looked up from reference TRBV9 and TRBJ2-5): DSGVTQTPKHLITATGQRVTLRCSPRSGDLSVYWYQQSLDQGLQFLIQYYNGEERAKGNILERFSAQQFPDLHSELNLSSLELGDSALYFCASSVSSGLAWETQYFGPGTRLLVL.

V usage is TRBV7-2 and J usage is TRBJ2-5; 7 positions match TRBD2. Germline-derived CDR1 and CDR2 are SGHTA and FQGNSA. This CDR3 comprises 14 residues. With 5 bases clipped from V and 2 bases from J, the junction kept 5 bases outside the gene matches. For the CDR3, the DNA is TGTGCCAGCAGCCGCAGCGGGACGCAAGAGACCCAGTACTTC. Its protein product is CASSRSGTQETQYF.

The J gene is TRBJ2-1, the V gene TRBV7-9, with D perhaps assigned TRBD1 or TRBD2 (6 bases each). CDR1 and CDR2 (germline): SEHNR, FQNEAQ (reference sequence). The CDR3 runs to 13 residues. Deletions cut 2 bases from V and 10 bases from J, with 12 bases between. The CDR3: CASSLRGPTEQFF. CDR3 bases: TGTGCCAGCAGCTTACGGGGGCCGACGGAGCAGTTCTTC. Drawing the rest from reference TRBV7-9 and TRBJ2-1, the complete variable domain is DTGVSQNPRHKITKRGQNVTFRCDPISEHNRLYWYRQTLGQGPEFLTYFQNEAQLEKSRLLSDRFSAERPKGSFSTLEIQRTEQGDSAMYLCASSLRGPTEQFFGPGTRLTVL.

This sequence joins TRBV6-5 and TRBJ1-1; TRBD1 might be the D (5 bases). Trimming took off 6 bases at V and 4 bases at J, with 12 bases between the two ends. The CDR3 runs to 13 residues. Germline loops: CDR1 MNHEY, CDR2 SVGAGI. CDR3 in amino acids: CASRLQGSTEAFF. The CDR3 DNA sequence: TGTGCCAGCAGACTTCAGGGCTCCACTGAAGCTTTCTTT.

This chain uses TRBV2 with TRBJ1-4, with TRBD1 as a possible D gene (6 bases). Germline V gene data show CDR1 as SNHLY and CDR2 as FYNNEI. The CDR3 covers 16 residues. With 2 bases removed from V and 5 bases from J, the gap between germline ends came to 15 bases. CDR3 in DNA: TGTGCCAGCAGTGAATTCGGGGGAGGGGGGAATGAAAAACTGTTTTTT. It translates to CASSEFGGGGNEKLFF.

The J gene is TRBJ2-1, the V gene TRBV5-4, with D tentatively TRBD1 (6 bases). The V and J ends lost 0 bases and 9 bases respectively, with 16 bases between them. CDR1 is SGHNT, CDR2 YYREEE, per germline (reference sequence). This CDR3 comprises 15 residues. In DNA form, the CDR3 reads TGTGCCAGCAGCTTGGGGGGTACAGGGAGTAGTGAGCAGTTCTTC. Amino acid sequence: CASSLGGTGSSEQFF.

The CDR3 bases are TGCGCCAGCAGCATCCGACAGGGGATGAGCACAGATACGCAGTATTTT. Translated: CASSIRQGMSTDTQYF. The chain combines TRBV5-1 with TRBJ2-3, with 8 bases fitting TRBD1. V trimming: 4 bases; J trimming: 0 bases; junction bases outside the gene matches: 7. This CDR3 is 16 amino acids long. Germline values: CDR1 SGHRS, CDR2 YFSETQ.

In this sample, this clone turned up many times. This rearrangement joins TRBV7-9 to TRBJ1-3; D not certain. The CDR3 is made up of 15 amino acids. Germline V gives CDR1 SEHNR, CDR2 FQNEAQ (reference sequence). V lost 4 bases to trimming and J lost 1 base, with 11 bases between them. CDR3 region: CASSSGPPSGNTIYF. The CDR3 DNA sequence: TGTGCCAGCAGCTCTGGTCCACCATCTGGAAACACCATATATTTT.

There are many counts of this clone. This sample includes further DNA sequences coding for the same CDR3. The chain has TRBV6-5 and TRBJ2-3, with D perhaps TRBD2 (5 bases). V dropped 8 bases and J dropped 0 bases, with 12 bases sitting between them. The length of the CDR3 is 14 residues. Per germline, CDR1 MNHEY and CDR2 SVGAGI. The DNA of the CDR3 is TGTGCCAGCTCAAGCGGATCTAGCACAGATACGCAGTATTTT. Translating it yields CASSSGSSTDTQYF.

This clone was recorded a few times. The CDR3 DNA sequence: TGTGCCAGCAGTGATCCCGGGAGAAACTACTATGGCTACACCTTC. Protein sequence: CASSDPGRNYYGYTF. The V and J genes are TRBV25-1 and TRBJ1-2; D unresolved. Trimming shortened V by 3 bases and J by 3 bases, and 14 bases separated the two germline ends. CDR1 MGHDK and CDR2 SYGVNS come from the germline V gene. The CDR3 extends over 15 amino acids.

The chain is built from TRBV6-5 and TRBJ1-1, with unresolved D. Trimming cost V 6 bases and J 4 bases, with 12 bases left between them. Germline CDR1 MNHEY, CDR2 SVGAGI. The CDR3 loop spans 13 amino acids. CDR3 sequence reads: CASSQYAATEAFF. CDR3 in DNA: TGTGCCAGCAGCCAATACGCCGCCACTGAAGCTTTCTTT.

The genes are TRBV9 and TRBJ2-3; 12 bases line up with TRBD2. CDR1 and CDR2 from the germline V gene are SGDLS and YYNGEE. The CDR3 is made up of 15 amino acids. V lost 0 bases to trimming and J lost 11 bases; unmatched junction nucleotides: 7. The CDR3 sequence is CASSVGLAGALEQYF. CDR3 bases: TGTGCCAGCAGCGTAGGACTAGCGGGAGCGCTAGAGCAGTATTTT.

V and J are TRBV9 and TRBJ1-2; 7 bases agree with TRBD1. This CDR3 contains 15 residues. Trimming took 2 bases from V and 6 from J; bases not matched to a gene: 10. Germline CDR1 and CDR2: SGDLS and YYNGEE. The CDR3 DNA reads TGTGCCAGCAGCGTGGCAGGGACAGTCAGGGATGGCTACACCTTC. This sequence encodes CASSVAGTVRDGYTF.

The CDR3 spells CASSSGSPLIEQYF. The CDR3 region has the DNA TGCGCCAGCAGCTCCGGCAGCCCGTTGATCGAGCAGTACTTC. The rearrangement joins TRBV5-1 to TRBJ2-7; D not resolved. This CDR3 has 14 amino acids. The germline gives CDR1 SGHRS, CDR2 YFSETQ. V lost 3 bases, J lost 6 bases, and 16 bases lay in between.